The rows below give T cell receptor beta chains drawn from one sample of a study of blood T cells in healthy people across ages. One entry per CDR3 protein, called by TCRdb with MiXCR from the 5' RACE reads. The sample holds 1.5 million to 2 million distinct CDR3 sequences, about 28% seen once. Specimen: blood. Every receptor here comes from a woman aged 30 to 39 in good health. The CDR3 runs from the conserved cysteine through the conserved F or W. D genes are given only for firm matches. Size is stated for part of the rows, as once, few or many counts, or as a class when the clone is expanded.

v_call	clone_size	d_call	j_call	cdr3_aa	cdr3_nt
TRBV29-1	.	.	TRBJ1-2	CSVEQDHYGYTF	TGCAGCGTTGAGCAGGACCACTATGGCTACACCTTC
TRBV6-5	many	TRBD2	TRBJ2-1	CASRRLAGSNEQFF	TGTGCCAGCAGAAGGCTAGCGGGGTCTAATGAGCAGTTCTTC
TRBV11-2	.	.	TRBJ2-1	CASSILDYKQFF	TGTGCCAGCAGCATCCTAGATTACAAGCAGTTCTTC
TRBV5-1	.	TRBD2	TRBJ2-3	CASSWTSQRTDTQYF	TGCGCCAGCAGCTGGACTAGCCAACGCACAGATACGCAGTATTTT
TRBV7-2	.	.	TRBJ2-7	CASSPRVDEQYF	TGTGCCAGCAGCCCGAGGGTCGACGAGCAGTACTTC
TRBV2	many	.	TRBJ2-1	CASRIYNEQFF	TGTGCCAGCAGGATTTACAATGAGCAGTTCTTC
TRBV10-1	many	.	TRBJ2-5	CASSQGGNQETQYF	TGCGCCAGCAGCCAAGGGGGGAACCAAGAGACCCAGTACTTC
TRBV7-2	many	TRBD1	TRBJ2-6	CASSLATGVKANVLTF	TGTGCCAGCAGCTTAGCGACAGGGGTGAAGGCCAACGTCCTGACTTTC
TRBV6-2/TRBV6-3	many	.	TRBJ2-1	CASSLARREQFF	TGTGCCAGCAGCCTAGCTCGGCGTGAGCAGTTCTTC
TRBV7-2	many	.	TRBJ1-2	CASNRWGSRGYTF	TGTGCCAGCAACCGGTGGGGGTCGAGAGGCTACACCTTC
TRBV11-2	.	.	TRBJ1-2	CASSLAFRKTNYGYTF	TGTGCCAGCAGCTTAGCATTCAGAAAGACTAACTATGGCTACACCTTC
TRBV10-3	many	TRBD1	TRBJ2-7	CAISGTGPNPYEQYF	TGTGCCATCAGCGGGACAGGACCCAACCCCTACGAGCAGTACTTC
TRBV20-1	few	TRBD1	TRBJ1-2	CSARRLAGGWGYTF	TGCAGTGCTAGACGATTGGCAGGGGGATGGGGCTACACCTTC
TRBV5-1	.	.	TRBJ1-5	CASMVQANSNQPQHF	TGCGCCAGCATGGTCCAGGCGAATAGCAATCAGCCCCAGCATTTT
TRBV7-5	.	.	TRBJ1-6	CIPSWGKIPSSPLHF	TGTATCCCTAGCTGGGGCAAGATCCCCAGTTCACCCCTCCACTTT
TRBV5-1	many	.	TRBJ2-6	CASSLMLSGANVLTF	TGCGCCAGCAGCTTGATGCTCTCTGGGGCCAACGTCCTGACTTTC